A selection of T cell receptor beta chains follows, all from one sample in a study of cytomegalovirus exposure and HLA in healthy donors. Measured with immunoSEQ multiplex PCR; TCRdb has only the in-frame clones, and not every one. The sample gives fewer than 250,000 clones, 79% of which show up once; approximately 0.4% is in the top ten. Sequenced material: PBMCs. These receptors came from a male donor in good health and CMV-seropositive. CDR3s include the opening cysteine and the closing phenylalanine or tryptophan. A D gene is named only where the DNA matches it firmly. A clone size is listed for some rows: how often the clone was seen (once, few, many), or a class if it is expanded.

clone size: NA
V gene: TRBV4-3
CDR3 length: 18
D gene: NA
J gene: TRBJ2-6
CDR3 protein: CASSQAQGGGPGANVLTF
CDR3 DNA: TGCGCCAGCAGCCAAGCCCAGGGGGGAGGCCCTGGGGCCAACGTCCTGACTTTC

clone size: NA
V gene: TRBV7-9
CDR3 length: 16
D gene: TRBD2
J gene: TRBJ2-3
CDR3 protein: CSSSLGGLARGDTQYF
CDR3 DNA: TGTTCCAGCAGCTTAGGGGGACTAGCCCGGGGCGATACGCAGTATTTT

clone size: NA
V gene: TRBV4-2
CDR3 length: 14
D gene: NA
J gene: TRBJ2-1
CDR3 protein: CASSQETVYNEQFF
CDR3 DNA: TGTGCCAGCAGCCAAGAGACAGTTTACAATGAGCAGTTCTTC

clone size: NA
V gene: TRBV7-2
CDR3 length: 17
D gene: TRBD1
J gene: TRBJ1-5
CDR3 protein: CASSPRTGFGNNQPQHF
CDR3 DNA: TGTGCCAGCAGCCCCAGGACAGGGTTCGGTAACAATCAGCCCCAGCATTTT

clone size: NA
V gene: TRBV15
CDR3 length: 14
D gene: NA
J gene: TRBJ1-1
CDR3 protein: CATSRAGQNTEAFF
CDR3 DNA: TGTGCCACCAGCAGGGCTGGACAGAACACTGAAGCTTTCTTT

clone size: NA
V gene: TRBV4-3
CDR3 length: 16
D gene: TRBD1
J gene: TRBJ2-3
CDR3 protein: CASSQDWGQGTDTQYF
CDR3 DNA: TGCGCCAGCAGCCAAGATTGGGGACAGGGTACAGATACGCAGTATTTT

clone size: NA
V gene: TRBV5-1
CDR3 length: 15
D gene: TRBD2
J gene: TRBJ2-3
CDR3 protein: CASSLEVTSGSAQYF
CDR3 DNA: TGCGCCAGCAGCTTGGAAGTCACTAGCGGGTCGGCGCAGTATTTT

clone size: NA
V gene: TRBV18
CDR3 length: 13
D gene: NA
J gene: TRBJ2-5
CDR3 protein: CASSRLIQETQYF
CDR3 DNA: TGTGCCAGCTCACGCCTAATCCAAGAGACCCAGTACTTC

clone size: NA
V gene: TRBV5-4
CDR3 length: 14
D gene: TRBD2
J gene: TRBJ2-1
CDR3 protein: CAGKTSGRNNEQFF
CDR3 DNA: TGTGCCGGGAAGACTAGCGGGAGAAACAATGAGCAGTTCTTC

clone size: NA
V gene: TRBV7-9
CDR3 length: 19
D gene: TRBD2
J gene: TRBJ2-1
CDR3 protein: CASSLAGTSGRAIGNEQFF
CDR3 DNA: TGTGCCAGCAGCTTAGCTGGGACTAGCGGGAGGGCCATTGGTAATGAGCAGTTCTTC

clone size: once
V gene: TRBV9
CDR3 length: 17
D gene: TRBD1
J gene: TRBJ2-7
CDR3 protein: CASSVDIGTGSLYEQYF
CDR3 DNA: TGTGCCAGCAGCGTAGACATAGGGACAGGGAGCCTCTACGAGCAGTACTTC

clone size: NA
V gene: TRBV7-8
CDR3 length: 19
D gene: TRBD1
J gene: TRBJ2-7
CDR3 protein: CASGIAGQGAKAISYEQYF
CDR3 DNA: TGTGCCAGCGGAATCGCGGGACAGGGGGCGAAAGCGATTTCCTACGAGCAGTACTTC

clone size: NA
V gene: TRBV2
CDR3 length: 14
D gene: TRBD2
J gene: TRBJ2-1
CDR3 protein: CASGYSGNYNEQFF
CDR3 DNA: TGTGCCAGTGGGTATAGCGGGAACTACAATGAGCAGTTCTTC

clone size: once
V gene: TRBV19
CDR3 length: 13
D gene: TRBD1
J gene: TRBJ2-7
CDR3 protein: CASSPGTGREQYF
CDR3 DNA: TGTGCCAGTAGTCCCGGGACAGGGCGGGAGCAGTACTTC

clone size: few
V gene: TRBV7-2
CDR3 length: 17
D gene: TRBD2
J gene: TRBJ2-2
CDR3 protein: CASSWTLSGRATGELFF
CDR3 DNA: TGTGCCAGCAGCTGGACCCTCAGCGGGAGGGCCACCGGGGAGCTGTTTTTT

clone size: few
V gene: TRBV2
CDR3 length: 14
D gene: TRBD1
J gene: TRBJ1-5
CDR3 protein: CASRGQGSNQPQHF
CDR3 DNA: TGTGCCAGCAGGGGACAGGGTAGCAATCAGCCCCAGCATTTT

clone size: NA
V gene: TRBV4-1
CDR3 length: 15
D gene: NA
J gene: TRBJ2-2
CDR3 protein: CASSQDRMNTGELFF
CDR3 DNA: TGCGCCAGCAGCCAAGATCGTATGAACACCGGGGAGCTGTTTTTT

clone size: NA
V gene: TRBV5-8
CDR3 length: 14
D gene: TRBD1
J gene: TRBJ2-7
CDR3 protein: CASSFEAGGRGQYF
CDR3 DNA: TGTGCCAGCAGCTTTGAGGCAGGGGGCCGGGGGCAGTACTTC

clone size: NA
V gene: TRBV7-9
CDR3 length: 17
D gene: NA
J gene: TRBJ1-5
CDR3 protein: CASSRSDYGVRGQPQHF
CDR3 DNA: TGTGCCAGCAGTCGTTCGGATTATGGGGTCCGGGGTCAGCCCCAGCATTTT

clone size: NA
V gene: TRBV4-1
CDR3 length: 15
D gene: TRBD1
J gene: TRBJ1-6
CDR3 protein: CASSPTGADNSPLHF
CDR3 DNA: TGCGCCAGCAGCCCGACAGGGGCAGATAATTCACCCCTCCACTTT

clone size: NA
V gene: TRBV5-4
CDR3 length: 15
D gene: NA
J gene: TRBJ2-7
CDR3 protein: CASSLGSDSLYEQYF
CDR3 DNA: TGTGCCAGCAGCTTGGGTTCAGACTCCCTCTACGAGCAGTACTTC

clone size: NA
V gene: TRBV19
CDR3 length: 14
D gene: NA
J gene: TRBJ1-3
CDR3 protein: CASSTTPVGNTIYF
CDR3 DNA: TGTGCCAGTAGTACTACGCCGGTCGGAAACACCATATATTTT

clone size: NA
V gene: TRBV5-1
CDR3 length: 16
D gene: TRBD1
J gene: TRBJ1-2
CDR3 protein: CASRRQGETANYGYTF
CDR3 DNA: TGCGCCAGCCGCCGACAGGGCGAAACAGCAAACTATGGCTACACCTTC

clone size: NA
V gene: TRBV9
CDR3 length: 14
D gene: TRBD1
J gene: TRBJ1-1
CDR3 protein: CASSVETGGTEAFF
CDR3 DNA: TGTGCCAGCAGCGTCGAGACAGGGGGTACCGAAGCTTTCTTT

clone size: NA
V gene: TRBV2
CDR3 length: 15
D gene: TRBD2
J gene: TRBJ2-1
CDR3 protein: CATRNERGAYNEQFF
CDR3 DNA: TGTGCCACCCGGAACGAACGGGGGGCCTACAATGAGCAGTTCTTC

clone size: NA
V gene: TRBV9
CDR3 length: 15
D gene: NA
J gene: TRBJ2-5
CDR3 protein: CASSVARQTQETQYF
CDR3 DNA: TGTGCCAGCAGCGTAGCCCGCCAGACACAAGAGACCCAGTACTTC

clone size: NA
V gene: TRBV11-2
CDR3 length: 16
D gene: NA
J gene: TRBJ2-5
CDR3 protein: CASSTLSGRDVETQYF
CDR3 DNA: TGTGCCAGCAGCACCCTCTCGGGGCGGGACGTGGAGACCCAGTACTTC

clone size: NA
V gene: TRBV6-5
CDR3 length: 12
D gene: TRBD1
J gene: TRBJ2-1
CDR3 protein: CASSSPGQGAFF
CDR3 DNA: TGTGCCAGCAGTTCCCCGGGACAGGGGGCGTTCTTC

clone size: NA
V gene: TRBV5-4
CDR3 length: 15
D gene: NA
J gene: TRBJ1-5
CDR3 protein: CASSLNPGRNQPQHF
CDR3 DNA: TGTGCCAGCAGCTTAAACCCAGGAAGGAATCAGCCCCAGCATTTT

clone size: NA
V gene: TRBV4-3
CDR3 length: 16
D gene: NA
J gene: TRBJ2-3
CDR3 protein: CASSQAAGSHTDTQYF
CDR3 DNA: TGCGCCAGCAGCCAAGCCGCCGGGAGCCATACAGATACGCAGTATTTT

clone size: NA
V gene: TRBV19
CDR3 length: 14
D gene: NA
J gene: TRBJ1-5
CDR3 protein: CASSTGGGNQPQHF
CDR3 DNA: TGTGCCAGTAGTACGGGGGGCGGCAATCAGCCCCAGCATTTT

clone size: NA
V gene: TRBV4-2
CDR3 length: 18
D gene: TRBD2
J gene: TRBJ2-1
CDR3 protein: CASSQAGRTSGGYNEQFF
CDR3 DNA: TGTGCCAGCAGCCAGGCCGGACGGACTAGCGGGGGCTACAATGAGCAGTTCTTC

clone size: NA
V gene: TRBV19
CDR3 length: 15
D gene: NA
J gene: TRBJ2-7
CDR3 protein: CASSLTLSSSYEQYF
CDR3 DNA: TGTGCCAGTAGTTTGACACTTTCTTCCTCCTACGAGCAGTACTTC

clone size: once
V gene: TRBV21-1
CDR3 length: 12
D gene: NA
J gene: TRBJ1-2
CDR3 protein: CAGCWTGSGYTF
CDR3 DNA: TGTGCCGGCTGCTGGACAGGGAGTGGCTACACCTTC

clone size: few
V gene: TRBV7-2
CDR3 length: 16
D gene: TRBD1
J gene: TRBJ1-4
CDR3 protein: CASSSFSGGVSEKLFF
CDR3 DNA: TGTGCCAGCAGCTCCTTTTCAGGGGGCGTGAGTGAAAAACTGTTTTTT

clone size: NA
V gene: TRBV5-4
CDR3 length: 18
D gene: NA
J gene: TRBJ1-5
CDR3 protein: CASSFGPGAVKADQPQHF
CDR3 DNA: NA

clone size: NA
V gene: TRBV19
CDR3 length: 15
D gene: TRBD2
J gene: TRBJ2-1
CDR3 protein: CASSLLAGAAGEQFF
CDR3 DNA: TGTGCCAGTAGCTTACTAGCGGGGGCCGCTGGTGAGCAGTTCTTC

clone size: NA
V gene: TRBV28
CDR3 length: 16
D gene: NA
J gene: TRBJ2-7
CDR3 protein: CASSTNYQDTTSEQYF
CDR3 DNA: TGTGCCAGCAGTACTAATTATCAGGACACAACGAGCGAGCAGTACTTC

clone size: few
V gene: TRBV5-6
CDR3 length: 15
D gene: TRBD1
J gene: TRBJ1-6
CDR3 protein: CASSTWDRLNSPLHF
CDR3 DNA: TGTGCCAGCAGCACATGGGACAGGTTGAATTCACCCCTCCACTTT

clone size: NA
V gene: TRBV18
CDR3 length: 15
D gene: TRBD2
J gene: TRBJ2-7
CDR3 protein: CASSPSTSGSYEQYF
CDR3 DNA: TGTGCCAGCTCACCTTCGACTAGCGGCTCCTACGAGCAGTACTTC

clone size: NA
V gene: TRBV19
CDR3 length: 16
D gene: NA
J gene: TRBJ1-1
CDR3 protein: CASSTLNQGWNTEAFF
CDR3 DNA: TGTGCCAGTAGTACCCTCAATCAGGGGTGGAACACTGAAGCTTTCTTT

clone size: few
V gene: TRBV7-9
CDR3 length: 14
D gene: NA
J gene: TRBJ2-7
CDR3 protein: CASSSSQLHYEQYF
CDR3 DNA: TGTGCCAGCAGCTCTAGCCAGCTCCACTACGAGCAGTACTTC

clone size: once
V gene: TRBV11-1
CDR3 length: 14
D gene: TRBD2
J gene: TRBJ2-5
CDR3 protein: CASGGDQYQETQYF
CDR3 DNA: TGTGCCAGCGGGGGGGACCAGTACCAAGAGACCCAGTACTTC

clone size: NA
V gene: TRBV5-4
CDR3 length: 18
D gene: TRBD1
J gene: TRBJ1-3
CDR3 protein: CASSLKGGQVNSGNTIYF
CDR3 DNA: TGTGCCAGCAGCTTGAAGGGGGGACAGGTGAACTCTGGAAACACCATATATTTT

clone size: NA
V gene: TRBV7-8
CDR3 length: 14
D gene: NA
J gene: TRBJ2-7
CDR3 protein: CASSLGPNSYEQYF
CDR3 DNA: TGTGCCAGCAGCTTAGGGCCGAACAGCTACGAGCAGTACTTC

clone size: NA
V gene: TRBV4-1
CDR3 length: 14
D gene: NA
J gene: TRBJ2-4
CDR3 protein: CASRPPGSENIQYF
CDR3 DNA: TGCGCCAGCAGACCACCCGGGTCTGAGAACATTCAGTACTTC

clone size: NA
V gene: TRBV4-2
CDR3 length: 20
D gene: TRBD2
J gene: TRBJ2-1
CDR3 protein: CASSQVGTAWASGSYNEQFF
CDR3 DNA: TGTGCCAGCAGCCAAGTAGGGACCGCCTGGGCTAGCGGCTCCTACAATGAGCAGTTCTTC

clone size: NA
V gene: TRBV19
CDR3 length: 14
D gene: TRBD1
J gene: TRBJ1-1
CDR3 protein: CASIQDRGRAEAFF
CDR3 DNA: TGTGCCAGTATCCAGGACAGGGGGCGGGCTGAAGCTTTCTTT

clone size: NA
V gene: TRBV15
CDR3 length: 13
D gene: NA
J gene: TRBJ2-4
CDR3 protein: CATSYFGLDHLDF
CDR3 DNA: TGTGCCACCAGCTACTTTGGCCTAGATCATCTCGACTTC

clone size: NA
V gene: TRBV6-5
CDR3 length: 13
D gene: NA
J gene: TRBJ1-5
CDR3 protein: CASSEARVQPQHF
CDR3 DNA: TGTGCCAGCAGTGAGGCACGGGTCCAGCCCCAGCATTTT